The 16 T cell receptor beta chains presented below share a single source sample, sequenced in a study of T-cell memory formation after mild COVID-19. From the 5' RACE reads, TCRdb called clonotypes with MiXCR, one entry per CDR3 protein. Of around 440,000 distinct CDR3 sequences in the sample, 15% to 20% were seen once. Sequences were obtained from PBMCs or a T cell subset sorted from them (not recorded which). Receptors originate from an adult woman who had mild COVID-19 (a few samples of this study predate the infection). Cell type and time point are not known.

V gene TRBV27 combines with J gene TRBJ2-3; 8 bases fit TRBD1. Trimming at V came to 6 bases and at J to 2 bases, leaving 13 bases not matched to a gene. The CDR3 length is 17 residues. Germline CDR1 and CDR2: MNHEY and SMNVEV (reference sequence). CDR3 DNA sequence: TGTGCCAGCAGAGGGGGACAGGAACCTCAATACACAGATACGCAGTATTTT. Its protein is CASRGGQEPQYTDTQYF.

V and J are TRBV20-1 and TRBJ2-7; no definite D call. The CDR3 consists of 11 residues. Trimming pared 5 bases from V and 9 bases from J, leaving 14 bases between. Germline CDR1 is DFQATT and CDR2 is SNEGSKA (reference sequence). DNA of the CDR3: TGCAGTGCTCCCACAGAGGTGGGGCAGTACTTC. Translation gives CSAPTEVGQYF.

This clonotype was found many times. The J gene is TRBJ2-4, the V gene TRBV7-2, with 7 bases aligning to TRBD2. Germline values: CDR1 SGHTA, CDR2 FQGNSA. CDR3 length: 16 amino acids. Trimming at V came to 3 bases and at J to 2 bases, leaving 7 bases not matched to a gene. The CDR3 nucleotides read TGTGCCAGCAGCTTTCAGCGGGGTCTGACCAAAAACATTCAGTACTTC. Translating it yields CASSFQRGLTKNIQYF.

CDR3 region: CATSRDRAGANVLTF. The CDR3 DNA follows: TGTGCCACCAGCAGAGACAGGGCTGGGGCCAACGTCCTGACTTTC. This chain uses TRBV15 with TRBJ2-6, with a possible D match to TRBD1 (5 bases). CDR1 is LNHNV, CDR2 YYDKDF, per germline (reference sequence). The CDR3 totals 15 residues. V lost 0 bases to trimming and J lost 2 bases, with 5 bases between them.

The chain is built from TRBV6-5 and TRBJ2-3, with 10 bases matching TRBD2. The CDR3 runs 15 residues. Germline V CDR1 and CDR2: MNHEY, SVGAGI. V was pared by 10 bases and J by 8 bases, with 15 bases of the junction left unmatched. Here the CDR3 reads CATGTSGDHAVTQYF. The CDR3 coding sequence is TGTGCCACCGGAACTAGCGGGGATCATGCAGTTACGCAGTATTTT.

The chain joins TRBV20-1 to TRBJ1-5, with 9 nucleotides matching TRBD1. J was trimmed by 1 base and V by 4 bases; bases with no gene match: 14. Germline loops: CDR1 DFQATT, CDR2 SNEGSKA (reference sequence). This CDR3 contains 18 residues. CDR3 DNA: TGCAGTGCTAAAGACCGGGACAGGGTAACGATGAGCAATCAGCCCCAGCATTTT. Protein product: CSAKDRDRVTMSNQPQHF.

The chain joins TRBV12-3 or TRBV12-4 to TRBJ2-1; D unclear. CDR3 size: 13 residues. Trimming took off 7 bases at V and 2 bases at J, with 9 bases between the two ends. CDR3 DNA sequence: TGTGCCAGCACGAAGTCCACCTACAATGAGCAGTTCTTC. Encoded protein: CASTKSTYNEQFF.

This clonotype was observed a handful of times. The chain recombines TRBV20-1 with TRBJ1-4, with unresolved D. This CDR3 is 14 amino acids long. V lost 3 bases, J lost 0 bases, and 8 bases lay in between. Per germline, CDR1 DFQATT and CDR2 SNEGSKA (reference sequence). The DNA for the CDR3 is TGCAGTGCTAGTGGGCCTGCAACTAATGAAAAACTGTTTTTT. Protein: CSASGPATNEKLFF.

This clonotype has just a few counts. The chain employs TRBV7-8 and TRBJ2-1; D is perhaps TRBD1 or TRBD2 (5 bases each). V was clipped by 5 bases and J by 8 bases, with 13 bases between them. Germline lookup yields CDR1 SGHVS and CDR2 FQNEAQ. The CDR3 totals 13 residues. CDR3 sequence: CASSIGTTHEQFF. The DNA of the CDR3 is TGTGCCAGCAGCATCGGGACCACGCATGAGCAGTTCTTC.

This clonotype was observed a handful of times. J is TRBJ1-3 and V is TRBV5-6, with D uncertain. The CDR3 spans 15 residues. Germline CDR1 is SGHDT and CDR2 is YYEEEE. Trimming stripped 0 bases from V and 0 bases from J, with 7 bases between. DNA for the CDR3: TGTGCCAGCAGCTTGGTGTGGGGCTCTGGAAACACCATATATTTT. It specifies CASSLVWGSGNTIYF.

The chain joins TRBV29-1 to TRBJ2-1; 12 nucleotides agree with TRBD2. V was clipped by 1 base and J by 8 bases; unmatched bases: 3. This CDR3 is built from 14 residues. Germline V gene data show CDR1 as SQVTM and CDR2 as ANQGSEA. CDR3 sequence: CSVEGLAGVDEQFF. The CDR3 nucleotides are TGCAGCGTTGAAGGACTAGCGGGAGTCGATGAGCAGTTCTTC.

This clonotype was counted at least ten times. The rearrangement uses TRBV4-2 and TRBJ2-3; D may correspond to TRBD1 or TRBD2 (5 bases each). The CDR3 runs 18 residues. Germline V gives CDR1 LGHNA, CDR2 YNFKEQ. Trimming removed 3 bases at V and 6 bases at J, with 25 bases between. CDR3 sequence reads: CASSHRLKDLAWGDTQYF. In nucleotides, the CDR3 is TGTGCCAGCAGCCATAGATTGAAGGATCTAGCTTGGGGGGATACGCAGTATTTT.

A few counts support this clonotype. The chain uses TRBV12-3 or TRBV12-4 and TRBJ1-6; 7 positions agree with TRBD1. The CDR3 runs to 14 residues. The V segment lost 5 bases and the J segment 10 bases; nucleotides outside the gene matches: 8. The CDR3 loop is CASSRQGGGSPLHF. The CDR3 DNA is TGTGCCAGCAGTCGACAGGGTGGTGGATCACCCCTCCACTTT.

J is TRBJ1-1 and V is TRBV6-6; 10 bases line up with TRBD1. Germline CDR1 and CDR2: MNHNY and SVGAGI (reference sequence). The CDR3 runs to 14 residues. V was clipped by 5 bases and J by 6 bases; unmatched bases: 6. DNA for the CDR3: TGTGCCAGCAGTCGGACAGGGGGAGGATCTGAAGCTTTCTTT. This gives the protein CASSRTGGGSEAFF.

This chain links TRBV5-1 with TRBJ2-1; TRBD2 matches 9 bases. With 1 base clipped from V and 6 bases from J, the junction kept 5 bases outside the gene matches. This CDR3 has 15 residues. The V gene's germline CDR1 is SGHRS and CDR2 YFSETQ. CDR3 DNA sequence: TGCGCCAGCAGCTTGTACGGGACTAGCAGCAATGAGCAGTTCTTC. It specifies CASSLYGTSSNEQFF.

This clonotype has just a few counts. The chain couples TRBV7-2 to TRBJ2-1, with TRBD2 matching 9 bases. The CDR3 is made up of 17 amino acids. From germline, CDR1 is SGHTA and CDR2 FQGNSA. V dropped 1 base and J dropped 1; count of bases not matched to a gene: 5. This CDR3 reads CASSLVLAGGSYNEQFF. CDR3 sequence (DNA): TGTGCCAGCAGCTTAGTTCTTGCGGGAGGGTCCTACAATGAGCAGTTCTTC.